Presented here are 30 T cell receptor beta chains from one specimen sequenced in a study of response to subunit inactivated influenza vaccine. TCRdb reanalysed the RT-PCR reads using MiXCR and keeps one entry per CDR3 protein. The table records 500,000 to 600,000 distinct CDR3 sequences, approximately 15% of them present only once. This specimen was PBMCs from blood, taken 11 to 12 days after vaccination. Every receptor here comes from a man aged 50 or older who received an inactivated influenza vaccine.

CDR3 in DNA: TGTGCCAGCAGTCAGGATTTCAGGGGGCTTTTCTACGAGCAGTACTTC. Amino acids: CASSQDFRGLFYEQYF. V is TRBV6-1 and J is TRBJ2-7, with 8 bases aligning to TRBD1. Germline loops: CDR1 MNHNS, CDR2 SASEGT. The CDR3 spans 16 residues. V lost 5 bases and J lost 3; bases outside the gene matches: 12.

The rearrangement uses TRBV6-1 and TRBJ2-7, with TRBD1 identical over 7 bases. CDR3 size: 15 residues. After removal of 6 bases from V and 3 bases from J, the junction contained 11 bases not matched to a gene. Germline V lookup: CDR1 MNHNS, CDR2 SASEGT. The CDR3 is CASSAGTAVSYEQYF. As DNA, the CDR3 is TGTGCCAGCAGCGCCGGGACAGCCGTGAGCTACGAGCAGTACTTC.

The rearrangement uses TRBV2 and TRBJ2-3; 11 nucleotides match TRBD2. Germline CDR1 SNHLY, CDR2 FYNNEI. This CDR3 is 16 amino acids long. J lost 0 bases, V lost 6 bases, and 5 bases had no gene match. CDR3 in DNA: TGTGCCAGCAGGGCGCCTAGCGGGGGGAGCACAGATACGCAGTATTTT. Its protein product is CASRAPSGGSTDTQYF.

This chain uses TRBV6-2 or TRBV6-3 with TRBJ1-3; maybe TRBD1 (5 bases). The V gene's germline CDR1 is MNHEY and CDR2 SVGEGT. The CDR3 has 21 amino acids. Trimming stripped 5 bases from V and 2 bases from J, with 31 bases between. CDR3 sequence: CASSPQMSGRDGRSPGNTIYF. CDR3 DNA: TGTGCCAGCAGTCCCCAAATGTCTGGACGGGACGGAAGGTCTCCTGGAAACACCATATATTTT.

This clonotype was recorded at least ten times. The rearrangement links TRBV5-1 to TRBJ2-7; 9 bases fit TRBD2. The CDR3 has 15 residues. Germline values: CDR1 SGHRS, CDR2 YFSETQ. V lost 1 base to trimming and J lost 5 bases; unmatched junction nucleotides: 7. This CDR3 reads CASSLSGGRHNEQYF. CDR3 in DNA: TGCGCCAGCAGCTTGAGCGGGGGGCGACACAACGAGCAGTACTTC.

The chain links TRBV12-3 or TRBV12-4 to TRBJ2-2; D is possibly TRBD2 (5 bases). The V gene lost 5 bases and the J gene lost 1 base, with 11 bases spanning the gap. The CDR3 extends over 15 amino acids. The CDR3 is CASSKDWRNTGELFF. DNA for the CDR3: TGTGCCAGCAGTAAGGACTGGCGGAACACCGGGGAGCTGTTTTTT.

The V gene is TRBV6-2 or TRBV6-3, the J gene TRBJ2-5, with 7 nucleotides matching TRBD1. Germline assignment: CDR1 MNHEY and CDR2 SVGEGT. Losses at the gene ends were 4 bases for V and 1 base for J; bases not matched to a gene: 9. This CDR3 has 16 residues. The CDR3 DNA follows: TGTGCCAGCAGTTCCAGAACAGGGACAGTCCAAGAGACCCAGTACTTC. It is translated as CASSSRTGTVQETQYF.

In this sample, this clonotype turned up a few times. The chain employs TRBV3-1 and TRBJ2-1; D uncertain. The germline V gene has CDR1 LGHDT and CDR2 YNNKEL (reference sequence). The germline V and J ends were trimmed by 1 base and 6 bases, with 13 bases remaining between them. The CDR3 is 15 residues long. Here the CDR3 reads CASSQGTGMGNEQFF. DNA for the CDR3: TGTGCCAGCAGCCAAGGGACCGGAATGGGCAATGAGCAGTTCTTC.

This clonotype appeared many times. The junction does not match germline at one end; this may be a read error. The V and J genes are TRBV5-1 and TRBJ2-3; the match to TRBD1 covers 7 bases. Germline CDR1 and CDR2: SGHRS and YFSETQ. The CDR3 contains 13 residues. CDR3 sequence reads: CASSLGGLDTQYF. The CDR3 nucleotides are TGTGCCAGCAGCTTAGGGGGCCTAGATACGCAGTATTTT. The full variable domain, its missing parts supplied by reference TRBV5-1 and TRBJ2-3, is KAGVTQTPRYLIKTRGQQVTLSCSPISGHRSVSWYQQTPGQGLQFLFEYFSETQRNKGNFPGRFSGRQFSNSRSEMNVSTLELGDSALYLCASSLGGLDTQYFGPGTRLTVL.

This clonotype was counted many times. This chain links TRBV27 with TRBJ1-6, with D uncertain. Germline CDR1 MNHEY, CDR2 SMNVEV (reference sequence). The CDR3 has 13 residues. V was shortened by 4 bases and J by 10 bases, with 11 bases between the two germline ends. The CDR3 region is CASSSNPNSPLHF. CDR3 bases: TGTGCCAGCAGTTCAAACCCAAACTCACCCCTCCACTTT.

The chain combines TRBV7-2 with TRBJ2-3; D not resolved. The CDR3 is 14 residues long. Germline V CDR1 and CDR2: SGHTA, FQGNSA. Trimming stripped 1 base from V and 6 bases from J, with 11 bases between. CDR3 region: CASSLGVGADTQYF. The CDR3 bases are TGTGCCAGCAGCTTAGGCGTCGGAGCGGATACGCAGTATTTT.

This rearrangement joins TRBV25-1 to TRBJ2-2; no reliable D call. CDR1 and CDR2 (germline): MGHDK, SYGVNS. Trimming removed 5 bases at V and 2 bases at J, with 15 bases between. The CDR3 length is 16 residues. In DNA form, the CDR3 reads TGTGCCAGCAGTAAAGCTAACCGGAGAAACACCGGGGAGCTGTTTTTT. It is translated as CASSKANRRNTGELFF.

This clonotype has more than one count but fewer than ten. The rearrangement links TRBV20-1 to TRBJ2-6; TRBD2 aligns across 11 bases. V lost 5 bases, J lost 2 bases, and 8 bases stayed unmatched. CDR1 is DFQATT, CDR2 SNEGSKA, per germline (reference sequence). The CDR3 is 17 residues long. CDR3 coding DNA: TGCAGTGCTGAATTACTAGCGGGAGTAGCTGGGGCCAACGTCCTGACTTTC. It codes for CSAELLAGVAGANVLTF.

CDR3 coding DNA: TGTGCCAGCACCGGACAGGGCATCGGCTATGGCTACACCTTC. It is translated as CASTGQGIGYGYTF. The rearrangement joins TRBV2 to TRBJ1-2; 8 bases map to TRBD1. The CDR3 length is 14 residues. Germline values: CDR1 SNHLY, CDR2 FYNNEI. V trimming: 7 bases; J trimming: 4 bases; junction bases outside the gene matches: 8.

This clonotype occurred many times. The V and J genes are TRBV2 and TRBJ1-2; TRBD1 is a possible D gene (6 bases). Germline V gene lookup returns CDR1 SNHLY and CDR2 FYNNEI. V was cut by 5 bases and J by 3 bases, with 16 bases left in between. The CDR3 extends over 15 amino acids. The DNA of the CDR3 is TGTGCCAGCAGTTCCGGGACACCTCTCTACTATGGCTACACCTTC. Translated, it gives CASSSGTPLYYGYTF.

This clonotype was found a few times. CDR3 residues: CASSADTLGGAFF. The CDR3 bases are TGTGCCAGCAGCGCTGACACTCTCGGAGGGGCTTTCTTT. The chain employs TRBV5-8 and TRBJ1-1, with D unresolved. The V gene lost 4 bases and the J gene lost 11 bases, with 18 bases spanning the gap. Germline values: CDR1 SGHTS, CDR2 YDEGEE. The CDR3 sequence is 13 residues long.

This clonotype was counted between two and nine times. The chain employs TRBV11-2 and TRBJ2-5, with 11 bases fitting TRBD2. CDR3 size: 18 residues. Trimming took 1 base from V and 5 from J; bases not matched to a gene: 12. CDR1 is SGHAT, CDR2 FQNNGV, per germline. The CDR3 DNA is TGTGCCAGCAGCTTAGTGTGGGTAGCGGGAGGGCCCGGGGAGACCCAGTACTTC. Translation: CASSLVWVAGGPGETQYF.

This clonotype was seen more than once but under ten times. The chain links TRBV6-5 to TRBJ2-2; D remains ambiguous. The CDR3 has 13 amino acids. V was shortened by 2 bases and J by 6 bases, with 7 bases between the two germline ends. Germline V gene data show CDR1 as MNHEY and CDR2 as SVGAGI. CDR3 bases: TGTGCCAGCAGTTACAAGTTCGCCGGGGAGCTGTTTTTT. It codes for CASSYKFAGELFF.

The rearrangement joins TRBV10-1 to TRBJ2-2; 8 bases match TRBD2. After removal of 3 bases from V and 7 bases from J, the junction contained 10 bases not matched to a gene. CDR1 WNHNN and CDR2 SYGVQD come from the germline V gene (reference sequence). CDR3 size: 16 residues. CDR3 in amino acids: CASSDGVGLDDGELFF. DNA of the CDR3: TGCGCCAGCAGTGATGGCGTGGGACTAGATGACGGGGAGCTGTTTTTT.

This clonotype showed up just a few times. V is TRBV7-2 and J is TRBJ2-4, with D unclear. V was clipped by 1 base and J by 2 bases, with 9 bases between them. The CDR3 is 15 residues long. The germline V gene encodes CDR1 SGHTA and CDR2 FQGNSA. The CDR3 reads CASSLVSDPKNIQYF. CDR3 sequence (DNA): TGTGCCAGCAGCTTAGTCTCAGACCCCAAAAACATTCAGTACTTC.

CDR3 sequence: CASLHPSGANVLTF. CDR3 in DNA: TGTGCCAGCCTCCACCCCTCTGGGGCCAACGTCCTGACTTTC. J is TRBJ2-6 and V is TRBV6-1; D gene uncertain. CDR3 length: 14 residues. The V and J ends lost 8 bases and 0 bases respectively, with 8 bases between them. Germline V gene sequence: CDR1 MNHNS, CDR2 SASEGT.

This clonotype has more than one count but fewer than ten. V gene TRBV20-1 combines with J gene TRBJ2-7; possible D gene TRBD2, 6 bases. The germline V gene has CDR1 DFQATT and CDR2 SNEGSKA (reference sequence). The V end lost 0 bases, the J end lost 2 bases, and 11 bases lay between the germline ends. The CDR3 is 14 amino acids. The DNA of the CDR3 is TGCAGTGCTAGAGAAAGCGGGTGGGCCTACGAGCAGTACTTC. Its protein product is CSARESGWAYEQYF.

This clonotype was found a few times. This rearrangement joins TRBV7-2 to TRBJ2-6; no clear D gene. V was pared by 2 bases and J by 0 bases, with 11 bases between. The CDR3 runs 17 residues. CDR1 is SGHTA, CDR2 FQGNSA, per germline. In DNA form, the CDR3 reads TGTGCCAGCAGCTTACGACACCAAAGCTCTGGGGCCAACGTCCTGACTTTC. It encodes CASSLRHQSSGANVLTF.

This clonotype showed up just a few times. The chain is built from TRBV6-5 and TRBJ2-7, with 8 bases identical to TRBD2. The germline CDR1 and CDR2 sequences are MNHEY and SVGAGI. The ends lost 0 bases at V and 0 bases at J; junction bases unmatched: 4. CDR3 size: 16 residues. The CDR3 DNA follows: TGTGCCAGCAGTTACTCTGCGGGAGGTTACTCCTACGAGCAGTACTTC. This sequence encodes CASSYSAGGYSYEQYF.

The chain employs TRBV12-3 or TRBV12-4 and TRBJ2-3, with D unresolved. The CDR3 contains 15 residues. V was pared by 6 bases and J by 3 bases, with 16 bases between. The CDR3 DNA reads TGTGCCAGCAGGCCAGACACCGTACGGACAGATACGCAGTATTTT. Protein: CASRPDTVRTDTQYF.

The chain recombines TRBV6-2 or TRBV6-3 with TRBJ2-1, with a possible D match to TRBD1 (5 bases). The CDR3 totals 14 residues. The germline CDR1 and CDR2 sequences are MNHEY and SVGEGT. V lost 8 bases and J 2 bases, leaving 13 bases between the germline ends. In nucleotides, the CDR3 is TGTGCCAGCCGCTGGACACTTGCCTACAATGAGCAGTTCTTC. Residues: CASRWTLAYNEQFF.

This clonotype was observed at least ten times. The chain couples TRBV4-1 to TRBJ2-5; 9 positions match TRBD1. The germline gives CDR1 MGHRA, CDR2 YSYEKL. The V gene end was trimmed by 2 bases and the J gene end by 6 bases; junction bases not matched to a gene: 1. The CDR3 is 13 residues long. CDR3 bases: TGCGCCAGCAGCCAAACAGGGGGCAAGACCCAGTACTTC. Translating gives CASSQTGGKTQYF.

This chain uses TRBV13 with TRBJ2-3; weak D call: TRBD2 (5 bases). The CDR3 covers 16 residues. Trimming cost V 4 bases and J 1 base, with 15 bases left between them. Germline V lookup: CDR1 PRHDT, CDR2 FYEKMQ (reference sequence). The CDR3 region has the DNA TGTGCCAGCAGCTCAAGGAGGCTTTTAGGCACAGATACGCAGTATTTT. Protein: CASSSRRLLGTDTQYF.

This clonotype has a count of ten or more. The chain recombines TRBV20-1 with TRBJ1-2, with no clear D. Trimming stripped 1 base from V and 6 bases from J, with 3 bases between. This CDR3 has 10 amino acids. Germline values: CDR1 DFQATT, CDR2 SNEGSKA (reference sequence). In DNA, the CDR3 is TGCAGTGCTAGAGTCAATGGCTACACCTTC. Its translation is CSARVNGYTF.

This clonotype came up a few times. The chain joins TRBV10-3 to TRBJ2-7; weak D call: TRBD2 (6 bases). Germline CDR1 and CDR2: ENHRY and SYGVKD. There are 13 residues in the CDR3. Trimming removed 10 bases at V and 6 bases at J, with 19 bases between. The CDR3 nucleotides read TGTGCCACCGCGGGGTACCAGCAAGGCGAGCAGTACTTC. Its protein is CATAGYQQGEQYF.